Below, one T cell receptor (beta chain) is given with its context. Its antigen is undetermined. This CDR3 has 13 residues. Germline CDR1 and CDR2: SGHAT and FQNNGV. The V and J ends lost 5 bases and 6 bases respectively, with 11 bases between them. Though nominally healthy at sampling, donors likely had unrecorded immune exposures. The PCR used 60 Vbeta and 13 Jbeta primers. TCRdb's copy holds only in-frame clones and misses some; the assay was immunoSEQ multiplex PCR. The sample consists of more than 150,000 clones, 84% of them appearing once. The sample is drawn from a study of cytomegalovirus exposure and HLA in healthy donors. Findings of the study overall: Reported findings show TCR beta sequences accurately forecast HLA-A and HLA-B alleles in most subjects. In the analysis, some V segments, TRBV6-2 and TRBV6-3 included, were excluded as indistinguishable. In a later analysis, HLA-associated beta chains showed higher expansion and lower generation probabilities than comparable chains.

This receptor was obtained from a girl aged 2 to 10 in good health and CMV-seropositive. This chain uses TRBV11-2 with TRBJ2-1; D is possibly TRBD2 (5 bases). The material sequenced was PBMCs. CDR3 protein: CASSATSPNEQFF. DNA of the CDR3: TGTGCCAGCAGCGCTACTAGTCCCAATGAGCAGTTCTTC.